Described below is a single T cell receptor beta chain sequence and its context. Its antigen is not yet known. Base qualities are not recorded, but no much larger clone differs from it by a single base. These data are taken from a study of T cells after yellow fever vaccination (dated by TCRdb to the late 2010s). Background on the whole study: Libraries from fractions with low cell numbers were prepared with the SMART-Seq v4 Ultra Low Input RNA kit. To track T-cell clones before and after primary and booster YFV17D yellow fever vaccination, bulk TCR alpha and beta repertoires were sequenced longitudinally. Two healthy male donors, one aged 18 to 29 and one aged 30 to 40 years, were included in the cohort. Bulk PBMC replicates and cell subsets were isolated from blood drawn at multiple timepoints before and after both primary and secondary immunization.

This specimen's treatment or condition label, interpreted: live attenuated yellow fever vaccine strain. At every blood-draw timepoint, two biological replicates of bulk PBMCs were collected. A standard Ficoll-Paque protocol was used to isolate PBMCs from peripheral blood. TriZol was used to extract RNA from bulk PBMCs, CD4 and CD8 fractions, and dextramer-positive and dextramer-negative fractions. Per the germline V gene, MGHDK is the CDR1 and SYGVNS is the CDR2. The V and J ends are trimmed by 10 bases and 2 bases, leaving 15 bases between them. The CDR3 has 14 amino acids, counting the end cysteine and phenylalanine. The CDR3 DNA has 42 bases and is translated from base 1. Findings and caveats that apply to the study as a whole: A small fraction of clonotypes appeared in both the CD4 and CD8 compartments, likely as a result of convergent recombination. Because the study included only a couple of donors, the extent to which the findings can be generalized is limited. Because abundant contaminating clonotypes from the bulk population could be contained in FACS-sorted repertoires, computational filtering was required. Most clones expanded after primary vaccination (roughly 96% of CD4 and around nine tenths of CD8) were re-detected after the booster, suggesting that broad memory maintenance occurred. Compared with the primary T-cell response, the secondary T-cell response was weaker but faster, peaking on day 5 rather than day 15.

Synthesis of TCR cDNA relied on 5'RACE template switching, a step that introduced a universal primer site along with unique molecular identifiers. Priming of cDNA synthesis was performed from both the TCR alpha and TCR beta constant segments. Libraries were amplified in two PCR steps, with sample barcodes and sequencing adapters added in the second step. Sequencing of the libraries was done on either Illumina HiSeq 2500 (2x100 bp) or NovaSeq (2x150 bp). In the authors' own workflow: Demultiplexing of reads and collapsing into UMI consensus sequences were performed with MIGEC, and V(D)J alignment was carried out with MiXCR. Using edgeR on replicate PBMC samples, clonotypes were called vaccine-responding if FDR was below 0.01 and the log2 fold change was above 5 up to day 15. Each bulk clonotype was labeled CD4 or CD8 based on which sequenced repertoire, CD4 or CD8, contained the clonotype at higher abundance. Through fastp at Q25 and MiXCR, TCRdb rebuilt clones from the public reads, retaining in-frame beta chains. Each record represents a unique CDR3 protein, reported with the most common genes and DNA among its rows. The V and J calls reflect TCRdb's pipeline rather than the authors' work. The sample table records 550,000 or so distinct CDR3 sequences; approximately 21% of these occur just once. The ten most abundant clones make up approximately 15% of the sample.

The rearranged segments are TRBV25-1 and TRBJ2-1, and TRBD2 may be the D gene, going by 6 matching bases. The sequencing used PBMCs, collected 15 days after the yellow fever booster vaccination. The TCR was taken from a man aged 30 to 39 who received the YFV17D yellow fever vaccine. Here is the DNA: TGTGCCAACCCTTTCGGAGGGACCTACAATGAGCAGTTCTTC. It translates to CANPFGGTYNEQFF.